The rows below give T cell receptor beta chains drawn from one sample of a study of blood T cells in healthy people across ages. TCRdb ran MiXCR on the 5' RACE reads and lists one entry per CDR3 protein. This sample has about 1 million distinct CDR3 sequences, with around 45% found just once. The sequenced sample was blood. All receptors derive from a woman aged 60 to 75 in good health. The CDR3 runs from the conserved cysteine through the conserved F or W. A D gene is named only where the DNA matches it firmly. Clone sizes are given selectively: once, few, many, or a class where the clone is expanded.

few	TRBV30	TRBJ2-7	.	10	TGTGCCTGGGGGGTCTACGAGCAGTACTTC	CAWGVYEQYF
.	TRBV20-1	TRBJ2-2	.	11	TGCAGTGCTATGATCGTCGGGGAGCTGTTTTTT	CSAMIVGELFF
.	TRBV7-9	TRBJ2-5	TRBD2	18	TGTGCCAGCAGCTCCACTGGTATAGGACTAGCGGGTACTAATGAGCAGTACTTC	CASSSTGIGLAGTNEQYF
.	TRBV29-1	TRBJ2-1	TRBD2	13	TGCAGCGTTAGACTAGCGGGGGGTCATGAGCAGTTCTTC	CSVRLAGGHEQFF
.	TRBV27	TRBJ2-1	.	13	TGTGCCAGCAGCTTTGCACGGCCTAATGAGCAGTTCTTC	CASSFARPNEQFF
.	TRBV27	TRBJ2-2	.	16	TGTGCCAGCAGTTTATTTCCCGACCTAAGAACCGGGGAGCTGTTTTTT	CASSLFPDLRTGELFF
.	TRBV9	TRBJ2-5	TRBD1	17	TGTGCCAGCAGCGTAGCACCTACCGGGACAGGGAGCGGTGAGCAGTACTTC	CASSVAPTGTGSGEQYF
.	TRBV12-3/TRBV12-4	TRBJ2-7	TRBD1	16	TGTGCCAGCAGTTTTATATCGGGGACAGGATCCTACGAGCAGTACTTC	CASSFISGTGSYEQYF
few	TRBV20-1	TRBJ1-1	.	13	TGCAGTGCTCCGCAGACAGGGAACACTGAAGCTTTCTTT	CSAPQTGNTEAFF
once	TRBV2	TRBJ1-4	.	14	TGTGCCAGCAGTGGGCAGGGCCTAAATGAAAAACTGTTTTTT	CASSGQGLNEKLFF